This TCR beta chain was sequenced during a study of cytomegalovirus exposure and HLA in healthy donors. This clone has only one observation. Primers for the PCR totalled 60 Vbeta and 13 Jbeta. The table came from immunoSEQ multiplex PCR; TCRdb's copy has only in-frame clones and leaves some out. The sample shows 100,000 to 150,000 clones, 75% to 85% of them seen only once. With 2 bases removed from V and 2 bases from J, the gap between germline ends came to 13 bases. The CDR3 extends over 15 amino acids. Per germline, CDR1 SGHRS and CDR2 YFSETQ. The origin of this receptor is a man aged 45-65 years in good health and CMV-seronegative. This chain joins TRBV5-1 and TRBJ1-2, with a possible D match to TRBD1 (5 bases). Sequencing was carried out using PBMCs. The CDR3 here is CASSFVLGQNYGYTF. The CDR3 region has the DNA TGCGCCAGCAGCTTCGTTTTGGGGCAGAACTATGGCTACACCTTC.